The T cell receptor beta chain under discussion was sequenced for a study of T cell repertoires in cytomegalovirus infection. Study-level background: Carrying CMV and the relevant HLA type showed in public TCR beta signatures.

Study-wide results and caveats: Summed frequency of public TCR beta families distinguished CMV carriers with the relevant HLA. Predominance within the ex vivo response was attributable to HLA-C-restricted CMV-specific TCR beta clonotypes.

TCRdb re-called the reads through MiXCR, storing one row per CDR3 protein. The sample yields hundreds of thousands of distinct CDR3 sequences, around 10% seen once. This clonotype was observed at least ten times. The target antigen is unknown. The sequenced sample was PBMCs. The source of this sequence is a human donor in good health (CMV status not recorded). Some clones in this sample may be carry-over from other donors' samples.

CDR3: CASREQTGGGYTF. The CDR3 region has the DNA TGTGCCAGCAGGGAGCAGACAGGAGGAGGCTACACCTTC. The chain is built from TRBV2 and TRBJ1-2; a weak D match, TRBD1 (6 bases). Germline V gives CDR1 SNHLY, CDR2 FYNNEI. V lost 6 bases to trimming and J lost 8 bases, with 16 bases between them. This CDR3 is built from 13 residues. The full variable domain, with the rest looked up from reference TRBV2 and TRBJ1-2, is EPEVTQTPSHQVTQMGQEVILRCVPISNHLYFYWYRQILGQKVEFLVSFYNNEISEKSEIFDDQFSVERPDGSNFTLKIRSTKLEDSAMYFCASREQTGGGYTFGSGTRLTVV.